The entry below describes one TCR beta chain. These data come from a study of blood T cell repertoires in COVID-19. For the study at large: Researchers got acute and convalescent COVID-19 samples from the United States, Italy and Spain. Nucleic acid was either cDNA or gDNA, and it came from T cells, B-cell-depleted T cells, or PBMCs.

Methods used by the authors: Amplification of reference gene primers provided the estimated nucleated cell counts. The repertoire was sequenced with immunoSEQ multiplex PCR; TCRdb's copy has only in-frame clones and lacks some. V and J calls and clone size are copied from that table; D and trimming were computed from the DNA. The repertoire has 350,000 to 450,000 clones, less than 85% of them found once; the top ten carry 3% to 4%. Sequencing was carried out using peripheral blood. This TCR was sampled from a woman between 18 and 29 years old with acute or convalescent COVID-19.

The CDR3 DNA is TGTGCCACCAGCAGAGTAGGACAGGGCTCCGGCTATGGCTACACCTTC. Encoded protein: CATSRVGQGSGYGYTF. J is TRBJ1-2 and V is TRBV15, with TRBD1 matching 8 bases. The germline V gene has CDR1 LNHNV and CDR2 YYDKDF (reference sequence). The CDR3 contains 16 residues. V gave up 1 base and J gave up 4 bases; unmatched junction bases: 8.